The 6 T cell receptor beta chains below all came from one sample that was sequenced in a study of blood T cell repertoires in COVID-19. TCRdb's copy holds only in-frame clones and misses some; the assay was immunoSEQ multiplex PCR. The table records tens of thousands of clones, around 85% of them present only once. Sequenced: peripheral blood. These receptors came from a man over 45 with active COVID-19.

A few counts support this clone. The CDR3 loop reads CASSVEANGYTF. DNA of the CDR3: TGTGCCAGCTCGGTTGAGGCTAATGGCTACACCTTC. J is TRBJ1-2 and V is TRBV2; D is undetermined. The CDR3 loop spans 12 amino acids. Germline CDR1 is SNHLY and CDR2 is FYNNEI. V lost 8 bases to trimming and J lost 6 bases, with 13 bases between them.

This clone was seen a handful of times. The chain has TRBV19 and TRBJ1-5, with a possible D match to TRBD1 (6 bases). Germline CDR1 is LNHDA and CDR2 is SQIVND (reference sequence). Trimming removed 2 bases at V and 4 bases at J, with 12 bases between. The CDR3 runs to 15 residues. In nucleotides, the CDR3 is TGTGCCAGTAGTATACTACAGGGATTTAATCAGCCCCAGCATTTT. As protein: CASSILQGFNQPQHF.

The chain links TRBV10-3 to TRBJ1-2; D may be TRBD1 (6 bases). The CDR3 is made up of 14 amino acids. Germline values: CDR1 ENHRY, CDR2 SYGVKD. The V and J ends lost 11 bases and 3 bases respectively, with 19 bases between them. CDR3 loop: CAVTGTGLHYGYTF. The CDR3, as DNA: TGTGCCGTCACGGGAACAGGGCTCCACTATGGCTACACCTTC.

V is TRBV5-8 and J is TRBJ2-7, with 7 bases fitting TRBD1. Germline V lookup: CDR1 SGHTS, CDR2 YDEGEE. The CDR3 totals 14 residues. Losses at the gene ends were 1 base for V and 2 bases for J; bases not matched to a gene: 3. CDR3 sequence reads: CASSLYQGAYEQYF. The CDR3 nucleotides are TGTGCCAGCAGCTTGTATCAGGGGGCCTACGAGCAGTACTTC. The whole variable domain, remainder taken from reference TRBV5-8 and TRBJ2-7, is EAGVTQSPTHLIKTRGQQATLRCSPISGHTSVYWYQQALGLGLQFLLWYDEGEERNRGNFPPRFSGRQFPNYSSELNVNALELEDSALYLCASSLYQGAYEQYFGPGTRLTVT.

V usage is TRBV9 and J usage is TRBJ2-3, with TRBD2 matching 8 bases. V shed 6 bases, J shed 1 base, and the junction held 7 bases outside the gene matches. The CDR3 runs to 15 residues. Germline V gene lookup returns CDR1 SGDLS and CDR2 YYNGEE. DNA for the CDR3: TGTGCCAGCACTCGAGCGGGAGATCGCACAGATACGCAGTATTTT. It yields the protein CASTRAGDRTDTQYF. Full variable domain (outside the CDR3, taken from reference TRBV9 and TRBJ2-3): DSGVTQTPKHLITATGQRVTLRCSPRSGDLSVYWYQQSLDQGLQFLIQYYNGEERAKGNILERFSAQQFPDLHSELNLSSLELGDSALYFCASTRAGDRTDTQYFGPGTRLTVL.

The V gene is TRBV2, the J gene TRBJ2-7, with D perhaps matching TRBD1 (6 bases). With 6 bases removed from V and 4 bases from J, the gap between germline ends came to 16 bases. This CDR3 contains 14 residues. The germline V gene has CDR1 SNHLY and CDR2 FYNNEI. The CDR3 DNA sequence: TGTGCCAGCAGAGTGGACAGCCACGGTTACGAGCAGTACTTC. This translates into CASRVDSHGYEQYF.